A selection of T cell receptor beta chains follows, all from one sample in a study of blood T cell repertoires in COVID-19. Libraries were prepared by immunoSEQ multiplex PCR; TCRdb keeps only in-frame clonotypes and omits some of them. The data show fewer than 700,000 clones, 85% to 90% seen once. The sample was peripheral blood. These receptors came from a woman between 45 and 65 years old with COVID-19, enrolled during active disease. Each CDR3 is given with its conserved first and last residue. A D gene is named only where the DNA matches it firmly. A row's size may be missing; if present it is once, few, many or a size class.

v_call	d_call	j_call	clone_size	cdr3_nt	cdr3_aa
TRBV7-2	-	TRBJ2-7	-	TGTGCCAGCAGCTTAATGGGACTGGGCGAGCAGTACTTC	CASSLMGLGEQYF
TRBV6-5	TRBD1	TRBJ1-4	-	TGTGCCAGCAGTAGACAGGGGGGAGATCGGGAAAAACTGTTTTTT	CASSRQGGDREKLFF
TRBV5-1	TRBD1	TRBJ1-3	-	TGCGCCAGCAGTCTTAACGCGGGACAGGGAGACACCATATATTTT	CASSLNAGQGDTIYF
TRBV6-5	-	TRBJ2-3	-	TGTGCCACCACCCCCGGGATCAGCACAGATACGCAGTATTTT	CATTPGISTDTQYF
TRBV5-1	-	TRBJ2-3	once	TGCGCCAGCAGCTTTACGACTAGCACAGATACGCAGTATTTT	CASSFTTSTDTQYF
TRBV12-5	-	TRBJ2-3	few	TGTGCTAGTGGTTTGGCGGGGGTGGCGACTAGAGCCACAGATACGCAGTATTTT	CASGLAGVATRATDTQYF
TRBV7-8	-	TRBJ1-4	-	TGTGCCAGCAGCTTAGCCCAGGGGAATGAAAAACTGTTTTTT	CASSLAQGNEKLFF
TRBV20-1	-	TRBJ2-3	-	TGCAGTGCTAGTCGGGAAGGTTCGCGAGATACGCAGTATTTT	CSASREGSRDTQYF
TRBV30	TRBD1	TRBJ1-5	-	TGTGCCTGGACGACAGGGGCCAGCAATCAGCCCCAGCATTTT	CAWTTGASNQPQHF
TRBV6-5	-	TRBJ1-4	-	TGTGCCAGCAGGGGCAGGGGTTTTGAAAAACTGTTTTTT	CASRGRGFEKLFF
TRBV7-2	-	TRBJ2-5	-	TGTGCCAGCAGCTTAGCGGAGTGGGCTGACTCTCTAGGGGCCCAGTACTTC	CASSLAEWADSLGAQYF
TRBV27	TRBD1	TRBJ2-3	-	TGTGCCAGCAGGTCAAAATTGGGACAGGGAACGCAGTATTTT	CASRSKLGQGTQYF
TRBV2	-	TRBJ1-6	-	TGTGCCAGCAGTGAAACCGGTATCGCCTATAATTCACCCCTCCACTTT	CASSETGIAYNSPLHF
TRBV5-8	-	TRBJ1-4	-	TGTGCCAGCAGCCCTGGACAGTCACCAAATGAAAAACTGTTTTTT	CASSPGQSPNEKLFF
TRBV5-4	TRBD2	TRBJ2-5	-	TGTGCCAGCAGCCCGGGAGGGATGACTAGCGGGGGCAAAGAGACCCAGTACTTC	CASSPGGMTSGGKETQYF
TRBV7-2	TRBD1	TRBJ2-5	-	TGTGCCAGCAGCTCTCAACAGGGGCCCTCAGAGACCCAGTACTTC	CASSSQQGPSETQYF
TRBV5-1	-	TRBJ1-6	-	TGCGCCAGCAGCCTCCGGGACACGAATTCACCCCTCCACTTT	CASSLRDTNSPLHF
TRBV19	-	TRBJ1-6	-	TGTGCCAGTAGTCCAGGGAATTCACCCCTCCACTTT	CASSPGNSPLHF
TRBV11-2	TRBD1	TRBJ2-1	-	TGTGCCAGCAGCTCGCCGGGACAGGGTGGGAATGAGCAGTTCTTC	CASSSPGQGGNEQFF
TRBV5-1	TRBD1	TRBJ2-4	-	TGCGCCAGCAGCCCACAGGGGGCCTATGACATTCAGTACTTC	CASSPQGAYDIQYF
TRBV5-1	TRBD2	TRBJ2-7	-	TGCGCCAGCAGCTCCCTGACTAGCGGGGGACCATACGAGCAGTACTTC	CASSSLTSGGPYEQYF
TRBV19	TRBD1	TRBJ1-2	once	TGTGCCAGTAGTGCCCTGGACAGGGGAATCTATGGCTACACCTTC	CASSALDRGIYGYTF
TRBV6-6	-	TRBJ1-2	-	TGTGCCAGCAGTCCCGGAGCGTCTAGAAAAAACAACTATGGCTACACCTTC	CASSPGASRKNNYGYTF
TRBV9	TRBD2	TRBJ2-1	-	TGTGCCAGCAGCGTAGACGGGGGGGATTACAATGAGCAGTTCTTC	CASSVDGGDYNEQFF
TRBV7-9	-	TRBJ2-2	-	TGTGCCCGATCCGACAGGGAGGACACCGGGGAGCTGTTTTTT	CARSDREDTGELFF
TRBV7-9	-	TRBJ1-4	-	TGTGCCAGCAGCTCCATAGGACATAGGTTATTAGAAAAACTGTTTTTT	CASSSIGHRLLEKLFF
TRBV2	-	TRBJ1-2	-	TGTGCCAGCAGTGAAGCTGGGGGGGGAAACTATGGCTACACCTTC	CASSEAGGGNYGYTF
TRBV2	-	TRBJ2-2	few	TGTGCCATAAGAGGCGGTGGTGGGGAGCTGTTTTTT	CAIRGGGGELFF
TRBV3-1/TRBV3-2	TRBD2	TRBJ2-5	-	TGTGCCAGCAGCCAAGATGCGAGGCTAGCGGGGGGCCAAGAGACCCAGTACTTC	CASSQDARLAGGQETQYF
TRBV4-2	-	TRBJ2-5	-	TGTGCCAGCAGCCAAGATGAGGGGGGGCAGGCAGAGACCCAGTACTTC	CASSQDEGGQAETQYF
TRBV5-4	-	TRBJ1-4	-	TGTGCCAGCAGCCCACGGGGGGGCGAAGAAAAACTGTTTTTT	CASSPRGGEEKLFF
TRBV2	-	TRBJ1-5	-	TGTGCCAGCAGTGGGCGGTCCAATCAGCCCCAGCATTTT	CASSGRSNQPQHF
TRBV27	-	TRBJ1-4	-	TGTGCCAGCAGTCCCAGGGCAACTAATGAAAAACTGTTTTTT	CASSPRATNEKLFF
TRBV19	-	TRBJ2-1	-	TGTGCCAGTACAGACCAGGGCGTTCCTTATGAGCAGTTCTTC	CASTDQGVPYEQFF
TRBV23-1	-	TRBJ2-7	-	TGCGCCAGCAGTCGGCCTAGCAGAGACTACGAGCAGTACTTC	CASSRPSRDYEQYF
TRBV7-9	-	TRBJ2-2	-	TGTGCCAGCAGCTTAGCACCCGGGGGTAACACCGGGGAGCTGTTTTTT	CASSLAPGGNTGELFF
TRBV2	-	TRBJ1-5	-	TGTGCCAGCGGACAGTTCAATCAGCCCCAGCATTTT	CASGQFNQPQHF
TRBV4-1	-	TRBJ2-7	-	TGCGCCAGCAGCCAAGCTGGCGGCGAGCAGTACTTC	CASSQAGGEQYF
TRBV18	-	TRBJ1-1	-	TGTGCCAGCTCGCGACAACTCACTGAAGCTTTCTTT	CASSRQLTEAFF
TRBV4-1	TRBD2	TRBJ2-3	-	TGCGCCAGCAGCCAAGATATAGCGGGGGCCTCAGATACGCAGTATTTT	CASSQDIAGASDTQYF
TRBV3-1/TRBV3-2	-	TRBJ1-2	-	TGTGCCAGCAGCCAAGATGGAGGGGGGGCCTATGGCTACACCTTC	CASSQDGGGAYGYTF
TRBV10-2	-	TRBJ1-2	-	TGCGCCAGCTCCAACGGGGATGGCTACACCTTC	CASSNGDGYTF
TRBV10-3	TRBD2	TRBJ2-3	-	TGTGCCATCAGTGAGGTCGGGGGGGGCTATATGGCAGATACGCAGTATTTT	CAISEVGGGYMADTQYF
TRBV9	-	TRBJ1-1	once	TGTGCCAGCACGGGGAGCTGGGTGAACACTGAAGCTTTCTTT	CASTGSWVNTEAFF
TRBV11-2	TRBD2	TRBJ2-7	-	TGTGCCAGCAGCCCACTGTGGAGCGGGGGGGGCGAGCAGTACTTC	CASSPLWSGGGEQYF
TRBV6-1	-	TRBJ2-6	-	TGTGCCAGCAGTGAAGCCGGAGCGAGCTCTGGGGCCAACGTCCTGACTTTC	CASSEAGASSGANVLTF
TRBV7-9	-	TRBJ1-1	-	TGTGCCAGCAGCTTAGTTTGGCGGATGAACACTGAAGCTTTCTTT	CASSLVWRMNTEAFF
TRBV19	-	TRBJ1-5	few	TGTGCCAGTAGTATATGGGGACTGGGAAATCAGCCCCAGCATTTT	CASSIWGLGNQPQHF
TRBV6-5	-	TRBJ1-2	-	TGTGCCAGCAGTTACGGAGCGAGGAAGGGCTACACCTTC	CASSYGARKGYTF
TRBV7-9	-	TRBJ2-1	-	TGTGCCAGCAGCTTAGGGGGGACAGAGCAGTTCTTC	CASSLGGTEQFF
TRBV30	-	TRBJ1-2	-	TGTGCCTGGAGTCCGGGTTTGGAGGCTGGCTACACCTTC	CAWSPGLEAGYTF
TRBV2	-	TRBJ2-7	-	TGTGCCAGCAGTGTAAAGGGGTACTACGAGCAGTACTTC	CASSVKGYYEQYF
TRBV2	-	TRBJ1-2	once	TGTGCCAGCAGTGAGGGGCGAGCTAACTATGGCTACACCTTC	CASSEGRANYGYTF
TRBV11-2	TRBD1	TRBJ1-2	-	TGTGCCAGCAGCTTTAACAGGGGGGACTATGGCTACACCTTC	CASSFNRGDYGYTF
TRBV7-9	-	TRBJ1-5	once	TGTGCCAGCAGTCTAACGGGAGGGCAGCACACCAATCAGCCCCAGCATTTT	CASSLTGGQHTNQPQHF
TRBV5-1	-	TRBJ1-5	few	TGCGCCAGCAGCTGGGCGCCGCGGGCCACAGATCAGCCCCAGCATTTT	CASSWAPRATDQPQHF
TRBV6-5	-	TRBJ1-2	-	TGTGCCAGCAGTCCGACAGCAGACTATGGCTACACCTTC	CASSPTADYGYTF
TRBV11-1	TRBD1	TRBJ2-3	-	TGTGCCAGCAGCTTAGAACAGGGGGCCCCAGATACGCAGTATTTT	CASSLEQGAPDTQYF